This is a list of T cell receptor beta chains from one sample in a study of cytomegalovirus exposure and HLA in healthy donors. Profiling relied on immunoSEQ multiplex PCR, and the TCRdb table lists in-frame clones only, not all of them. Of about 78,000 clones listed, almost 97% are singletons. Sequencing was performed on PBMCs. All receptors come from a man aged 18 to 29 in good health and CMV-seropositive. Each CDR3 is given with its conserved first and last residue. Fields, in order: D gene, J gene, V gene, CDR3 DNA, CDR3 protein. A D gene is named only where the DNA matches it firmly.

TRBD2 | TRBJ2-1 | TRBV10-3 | TGTGCCATCAGTGAATTGGCGGGAGCTTCCTACAATGAGCAGTTCTTC | CAISELAGASYNEQFF
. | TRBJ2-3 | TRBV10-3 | TGTGCCATCAGTGAGTCTGAGGATACGCAGTATTTT | CAISESEDTQYF
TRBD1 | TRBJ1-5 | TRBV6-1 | TGTGCCAGCAGTGACGGGGACAGGGACCATCAGCCCCAGCATTTT | CASSDGDRDHQPQHF
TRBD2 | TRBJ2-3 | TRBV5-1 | TGCGCCAGCAGCGGTGGAGCGGGAAGGGGCACAGATACGCAGTATTTT | CASSGGAGRGTDTQYF
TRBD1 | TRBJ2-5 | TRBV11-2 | TGTGCCAGCAGCTTAATGGCAGGGGGATTTCAAGAGACCCAGTACTTC | CASSLMAGGFQETQYF
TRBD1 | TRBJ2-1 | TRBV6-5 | TGTGCCAGCAGTTACTCAGGGGGCCGAAATGAGCAGTTCTTC | CASSYSGGRNEQFF
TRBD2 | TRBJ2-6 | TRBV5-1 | TGCGCCAGCAGCTCGCCCCGCGGGAGTGTTGCAGCTGGGGCCAACGTCCTGACTTTC | CASSSPRGSVAAGANVLTF
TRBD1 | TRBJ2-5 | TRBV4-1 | TGCGCCAGCAGCCGGCTGCTTCGACAGGGACAGCAAGAGACCCAGTACTTC | CASSRLLRQGQQETQYF
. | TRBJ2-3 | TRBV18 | TGTGCCAGCTCACCTCCCTCTTCCACAGATACGCAGTATTTT | CASSPPSSTDTQYF
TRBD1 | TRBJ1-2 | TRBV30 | TGTGCCTGGACCCCGGGACAGGGGCGATTCTATGGCTACACCTTC | CAWTPGQGRFYGYTF
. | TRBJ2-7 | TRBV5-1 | TGCGCCAGCAGCTCCTCACCCGGGACACGATACTACGAGCAGTACTTC | CASSSSPGTRYYEQYF
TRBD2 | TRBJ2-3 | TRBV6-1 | TGTGCCAGCAGTGAAGCAGCGGGAGGAGCAGATACGCAGTATTTT | CASSEAAGGADTQYF
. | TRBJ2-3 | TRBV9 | TGTGCCAGCAGCGTCACAGGCACAGATACGCAGTATTTT | CASSVTGTDTQYF
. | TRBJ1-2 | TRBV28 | TGTGCCAGTAGTTCCTCCGGTACAGGCTGGAATGGCTACACCTTC | CASSSSGTGWNGYTF
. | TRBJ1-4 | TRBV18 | TGTGCCAGCTCACCGACAGCAACTAATGAAAAACTGTTTTTT | CASSPTATNEKLFF
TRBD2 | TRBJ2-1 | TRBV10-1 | TGCGCCAGCAGTGAGAGTGGGAGGGCCAGGAATGAGCAGTTCTTC | CASSESGRARNEQFF
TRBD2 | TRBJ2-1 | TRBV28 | TGTGCCAGCAGACTAGCGGGAGTATCGGAATCCTACAATGAGCAGTTCTTC | CASRLAGVSESYNEQFF
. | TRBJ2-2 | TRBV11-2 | TGTGCCAGCAGCTTAGCCGGGAGTAACACCGGGGAGCTGTTTTTT | CASSLAGSNTGELFF
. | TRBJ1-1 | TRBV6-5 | TGTGCCAGCAGTCCCAGGGGTGCAGGAGCTTTCTTT | CASSPRGAGAFF
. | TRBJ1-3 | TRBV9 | TGTGCCAGCAGTCCGGGAAACACCATATATTTT | CASSPGNTIYF
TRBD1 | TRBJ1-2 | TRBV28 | TGTGCCAGCATGGGGGCAGGGGGTAACTATGGCTACACCTTC | CASMGAGGNYGYTF
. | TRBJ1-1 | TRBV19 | TGTGCCAGTATGGCGAAAGGGGAGGGGAACACTGAAGCTTTCTTT | CASMAKGEGNTEAFF
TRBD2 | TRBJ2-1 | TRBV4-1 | TGCGCCAGCAGCCAAGAATTCACGACAGCGGGAGGCACCTACAATGAGCAGTTCTTC | CASSQEFTTAGGTYNEQFF
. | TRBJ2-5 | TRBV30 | TGTGCCTGGAGGGACCCAGGGGGGCAAGAGACCCAGTACTTC | CAWRDPGGQETQYF
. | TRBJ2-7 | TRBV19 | TGTGCCAGTAGTGTTAGCCGTAGGGGCGAGCAGTACTTC | CASSVSRRGEQYF
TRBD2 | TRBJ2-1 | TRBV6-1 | TGTGCCAGCAGTGACTCGACTAGCGGGAGCAATGAGCAGTTCTTC | CASSDSTSGSNEQFF
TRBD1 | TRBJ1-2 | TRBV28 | TGTGCCAGCAGTTTCGCCAGGGGGCAGGTTTCTAACTATGGCTACACCTTC | CASSFARGQVSNYGYTF
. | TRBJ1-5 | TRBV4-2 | TGTGCCAGCAGCCAAGATGGGAGGGTGGTCGGGCCCCAGCATTTT | CASSQDGRVVGPQHF
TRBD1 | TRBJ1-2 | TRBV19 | TGTGCCAGTAGTAATGACAGGGGAGGCTACACCTTC | CASSNDRGGYTF
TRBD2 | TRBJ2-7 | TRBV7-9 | TGTGCCAGCAGCTATTCTAGCGGGAGCCACGAGCAGTACTTC | CASSYSSGSHEQYF